This TCR beta chain was captured in a study of cytomegalovirus exposure and HLA in healthy donors. General study results and limits: CMV antigen specificity was confirmed in vitro for three CMV-associated chains. The study found most TCR sequences rare, yet found some public TCRs in many donors. Judged likely to be a sequencing artifact was a cluster of highly shared sequence variants.

PCR primers comprised 60 Vbeta and 13 Jbeta primers. Only in-frame clones appear in the TCRdb table, and some are missing; sequencing was by immunoSEQ multiplex PCR. The table lists 150,000 or so clones, less than 90% of them singletons. Details on this clone: The target antigen is unknown.

The junction had 10 bases not matched to a gene; V was cut back by 3 bases and J by 6 bases. The CDR3 is 16 amino acids. CDR1 SEHNR and CDR2 FQNEAQ come from the germline V gene (reference sequence). This rearrangement joins TRBV7-9 to TRBJ2-3, with TRBD2 identical over 9 bases. The sample comprised PBMCs. The receptor was derived from a man aged 18 to 35 in good health and CMV-seronegative. CDR3: CASSFLTSGAADTQYF. CDR3 bases: TGTGCCAGCAGCTTCCTGACTAGCGGCGCAGCGGATACGCAGTATTTT.